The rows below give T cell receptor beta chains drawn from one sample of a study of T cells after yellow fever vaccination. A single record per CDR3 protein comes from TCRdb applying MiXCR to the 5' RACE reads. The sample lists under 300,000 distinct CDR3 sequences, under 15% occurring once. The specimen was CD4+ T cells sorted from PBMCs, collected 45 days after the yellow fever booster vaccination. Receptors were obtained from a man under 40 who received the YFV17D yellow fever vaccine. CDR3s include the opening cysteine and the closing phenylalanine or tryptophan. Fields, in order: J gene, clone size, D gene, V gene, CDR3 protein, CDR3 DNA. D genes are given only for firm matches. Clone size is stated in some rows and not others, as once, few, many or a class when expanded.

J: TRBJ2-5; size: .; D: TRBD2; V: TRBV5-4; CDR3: CASSMYREGGETQYF; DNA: TGTGCCAGCAGCATGTATCGGGAGGGAGGAGAGACCCAGTACTTC
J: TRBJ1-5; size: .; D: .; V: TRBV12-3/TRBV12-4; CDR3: CASSYSEGQPQHF; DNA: TGTGCCAGCAGCTACTCGGAAGGGCAGCCCCAGCATTTT
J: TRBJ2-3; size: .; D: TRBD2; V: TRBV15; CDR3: CATSRDALAGVRDTQYF; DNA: TGTGCCACCAGCAGAGATGCACTAGCGGGAGTTAGAGATACGCAGTATTTT
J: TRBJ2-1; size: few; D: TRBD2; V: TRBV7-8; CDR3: CASSPRLAAYNEQFF; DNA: TGTGCCAGCAGCCCTAGACTAGCGGCCTACAATGAGCAGTTCTTC
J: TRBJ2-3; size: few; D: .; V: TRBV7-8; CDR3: CASSFSPSDTQYF; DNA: TGTGCCAGCAGCTTTTCACCATCAGATACGCAGTATTTT
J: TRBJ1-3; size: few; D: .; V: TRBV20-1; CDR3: CSAKNPANSGNTIYF; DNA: TGCAGTGCTAAAAACCCGGCAAACTCTGGAAACACCATATATTTT
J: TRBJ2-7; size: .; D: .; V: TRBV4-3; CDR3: CASSQETRGHYEQYF; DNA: TGCGCCAGCAGCCAAGAGACTCGTGGACATTACGAGCAGTACTTC
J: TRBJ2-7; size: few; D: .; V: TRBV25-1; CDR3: CASSGRGTYYEQYF; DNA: TGTGCCAGCAGTGGTCGGGGGACTTACTACGAGCAGTACTTC
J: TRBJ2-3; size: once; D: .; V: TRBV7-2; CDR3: CASSRNRAVDTQYF; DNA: TGTGCCAGCAGCCGTAACAGGGCGGTAGATACGCAGTATTTT
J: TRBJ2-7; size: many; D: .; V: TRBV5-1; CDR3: CASSLSSLSDEQYF; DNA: TGCGCCAGCAGCTTAAGCAGCCTGTCGGACGAGCAGTACTTC
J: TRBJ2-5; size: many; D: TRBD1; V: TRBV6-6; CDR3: CASSPPTGSGTQYF; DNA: TGTGCCAGCAGCCCCCCGACAGGGTCAGGGACCCAGTACTTC